The sequence of this TCR beta chain was determined in a study of beta chain features in type 1 diabetes. Study information: Similarity in age, gender and cell yields was seen between patients and healthy donors. Sorted cells, about 99 million in number, were examined across all samples. Study-level findings and limits: Resolution of whether HLA type affects TCRB rearrangement was not achieved here. Insertion counts at VDJ junctions were lower in type 1 diabetes patients, who also showed more deletions there.

V lost 2 bases, J lost 8 bases, and 8 bases stayed unmatched. Per the germline V gene, CDR1 is MNHEY and CDR2 is SVGAGI. CDR3 size: 14 residues. This clone was detected many times. The antigen remains unidentified. Isolated RNA was reverse transcribed in full, so expressed TCRB transcripts were sequenced. The data were produced by immunoSEQ multiplex PCR, yet TCRdb's version contains in-frame clones alone and is incomplete. The data show 250,000 to 300,000 clones, under 8.5% seen once. The clonotype was recovered from a woman younger than 35 in good health. Sequences were obtained from central memory CD4+ T cells from blood. The chain recombines TRBV6-5 with TRBJ1-2; 7 nucleotides align to TRBD1. For the CDR3, the DNA is TGTGCCAGCAGTTACGGTACAGGGGCACGGGGCTACACCTTC. This sequence encodes CASSYGTGARGYTF.